The sample holds a few counts of the clone carrying this T cell receptor beta chain. This sample is drawn from a study of blood T cells in healthy people across ages. The CDR3 length is 10 residues. Germline V gene data show CDR1 as SGHRS and CDR2 as YFSETQ. The V end lost 4 bases, the J end lost 8 bases, and 6 bases lay between the germline ends. Primers used in a second PCR of roughly 7 to 11 cycles were a sample-barcoded 5' primer and a J-beta primer mix. TCRdb reprocessed the 5' RACE reads with MiXCR, giving one entry per CDR3 protein. The profile shows roughly 900,000 distinct CDR3 sequences, around 46% of them singletons.

J is TRBJ1-1 and V is TRBV5-1; D remains unclear. Specimen: blood. This TCR was recovered from a young man in good health. In DNA, the CDR3 is TGCGCCAGCAGCCCGCGCGAAGCTTTCTTT. Translated, it gives CASSPREAFF. The variable domain in full, with the rest retrieved from reference TRBV5-1 and TRBJ1-1, is KAGVTQTPRYLIKTRGQQVTLSCSPISGHRSVSWYQQTPGQGLQFLFEYFSETQRNKGNFPGRFSGRQFSNSRSEMNVSTLELGDSALYLCASSPREAFFGQGTRLTVV.